Shown below are 27 T cell receptor beta chains from a single sample sequenced in a study of CD8+ T cells in alopecia areata. Reverse transcription of extracted RNA yielded cDNA, which provided the sequencing template. Sequenced by immunoSEQ multiplex PCR; TCRdb stores in-frame clones only, minus some. The data show 130,000 to 150,000 clones, with more than 45% seen just once and approximately 6.8% held by the top ten. The sample consisted of CD4+ T cells sorted from blood. The receptors shown here come from a human donor with alopecia areata.

J is TRBJ2-1 and V is TRBV5-6; TRBD2 agrees at 15 bases. Germline CDR1 SGHDT, CDR2 YYEEEE. The CDR3 spans 14 residues. The V and J ends lost 8 bases and 8 bases, in that order; junction bases with no gene match: 5. The CDR3: CASRTSGRAHEQFF. The DNA for the CDR3 is TGTGCCAGTAGGACTAGCGGGAGGGCCCATGAGCAGTTCTTC.

This clone showed up just a few times. This chain joins TRBV7-3 and TRBJ2-1; 8 positions agree with TRBD2. The V segment lost 4 bases and the J segment 6 bases; nucleotides outside the gene matches: 11. CDR1 and CDR2 from the germline V gene are SGHTA and FQGTGA. CDR3 length equals 16 residues. The CDR3 region is CASSSPGLGLGNEQFF. In nucleotides, the CDR3 is TGTGCCAGCAGCTCGCCGGGACTAGGGTTGGGCAATGAGCAGTTCTTC.

The V call is TRBV29-1, the J call TRBJ2-1, with D possibly being TRBD1 or TRBD2 (5 bases each). Germline values: CDR1 SQVTM, CDR2 ANQGSEA. Trimming pared 4 bases from V and 9 bases from J, leaving 16 bases between. This CDR3 contains 13 residues. The CDR3 reads CSVGGRVGGEQFF. Written as DNA, the CDR3 is TGCAGCGTTGGGGGACGGGTTGGTGGTGAGCAGTTCTTC.

The chain employs TRBV29-1 and TRBJ2-5, with D possibly TRBD2 on 5 matching bases. V lost 4 bases and J 5 bases, leaving 14 bases between the germline ends. The germline CDR1 and CDR2 sequences are SQVTM and ANQGSEA. This CDR3 is built from 13 residues. The CDR3: CSVAGIHSETQYF. The CDR3 DNA follows: TGCAGCGTTGCCGGGATTCATTCGGAGACCCAGTACTTC.

There are a few counts of this clone. The genes are TRBV5-1 and TRBJ2-2; a weak D match, TRBD2 (5 bases). V dropped 1 base and J dropped 1 base, with 14 bases sitting between them. This CDR3 is 17 amino acids long. Germline V lookup: CDR1 SGHRS, CDR2 YFSETQ. CDR3 amino acids: CASSLTASGWNTGELFF. In DNA, the CDR3 is TGCGCCAGCAGCTTGACTGCCTCGGGATGGAACACCGGGGAGCTGTTTTTT.

This clone was counted a few times. The chain uses TRBV7-8 and TRBJ2-7; D remains unclear. From germline, CDR1 is SGHVS and CDR2 FQNEAQ. The CDR3 is made up of 11 amino acids. Trimming took 4 bases from V and 5 from J, leaving 6 bases between them. This chain's CDR3 is CASSSYNEQYF. The DNA for the CDR3 is TGTGCCAGCAGCTCTTATAACGAGCAGTACTTC.

This clone turned up a few times. The chain has TRBV29-1 and TRBJ1-3; maybe TRBD1 (5 bases). The CDR3 loop spans 13 amino acids. CDR1 and CDR2 (germline): SQVTM, ANQGSEA. V shed 7 bases and J shed 3 bases, with 13 bases lying between them. CDR3 sequence: CSATEQVGNTIYF. For the CDR3, the DNA is TGCAGCGCCACGGAACAGGTTGGAAACACCATATATTTT.

A word on this clone: Within the sample, other DNA sequences also encode this same CDR3. This chain connects TRBV5-1 to TRBJ2-7; D gene unclear. The CDR3 has 14 residues. Trimming left V 1 base short and J 0 bases short, with 8 bases between. Germline V gene data show CDR1 as SGHRS and CDR2 as YFSETQ. The CDR3, as DNA: TGCGCCAGCAGCTTGTCCGGGTCCTCCTACGAGCAGTACTTC. Amino acid sequence: CASSLSGSSYEQYF.

J is TRBJ2-3 and V is TRBV5-1, with D unclear. Germline values: CDR1 SGHRS, CDR2 YFSETQ. Trimming removed 0 bases from V and 7 bases from J, with 12 bases in between. The CDR3 sequence is 14 residues long. The CDR3 DNA is TGCGCCAGCAGCTTGGCCGATAGTGGGAATACGCAGTATTTT. It codes for CASSLADSGNTQYF.

The rearrangement links TRBV30 to TRBJ2-5; 10 bases are shared with TRBD2. The junction had 4 bases not matched to a gene; V was cut back by 7 bases and J by 2 bases. Germline V gene lookup returns CDR1 GTSNPN and CDR2 SVGIG (reference sequence). The CDR3 is 13 amino acids. In nucleotides, the CDR3 is TGTGCCTTAGCGGGGGGTCCGCAAGAGACCCAGTACTTC. It specifies CALAGGPQETQYF.

The chain uses TRBV4-1 and TRBJ1-2; TRBD1 aligns across 7 bases. The junction had 3 bases not matched to a gene; V was cut back by 6 bases and J by 2 bases. Germline V gives CDR1 MGHRA, CDR2 YSYEKL. CDR3 size: 13 residues. In DNA form, the CDR3 reads TGCGCCAGCAGACAGACAGGGAACTATGGCTACACCTTC. Its translation is CASRQTGNYGYTF.

The CDR3 region has the DNA TGCGCCAGCAGTGAACGAGTACAAACCTACAATGAGCAGTTCTTC. Translating gives CASSERVQTYNEQFF. The chain employs TRBV10-1 and TRBJ2-1; no clear D gene. Germline CDR1 is WNHNN and CDR2 is SYGVQD (reference sequence). There are 15 residues in the CDR3. Trimming removed 3 bases from V and 2 bases from J, with 11 bases in between.

This clone was seen once. The chain employs TRBV20-1 and TRBJ2-4; D gene ambiguous. V was pared by 0 bases and J by 8 bases, with 5 bases between. The germline CDR1 and CDR2 sequences are DFQATT and SNEGSKA (reference sequence). The CDR3 runs 11 residues. This chain's CDR3 is CSARDWDIQYF. The CDR3 DNA follows: TGCAGTGCTAGAGATTGGGACATTCAGTACTTC.

This rearrangement joins TRBV29-1 to TRBJ2-7; TRBD1 might be the D (6 bases). Trimming took off 4 bases at V and 2 bases at J, with 15 bases between the two ends. Per the germline V gene, CDR1 is SQVTM and CDR2 is ANQGSEA. CDR3 length equals 14 residues. The CDR3 is CSVVKTGRTYEQYF. DNA of the CDR3: TGCAGCGTTGTGAAGACAGGACGAACCTACGAGCAGTACTTC.

In DNA, the CDR3 is TGTGCCAGCAGCGTAGGCGGTCGGGGGCAGAACACTGAAGCTTTCTTT. Amino acids: CASSVGGRGQNTEAFF. The chain has TRBV9 and TRBJ1-1; perhaps TRBD1 as D (6 bases). This CDR3 is built from 16 residues. From germline, CDR1 is SGDLS and CDR2 YYNGEE. The V end lost 0 bases, the J end lost 1 base, and 13 bases lay between the germline ends.

There are a few counts of this clone. The V gene is TRBV29-1, the J gene TRBJ2-5; D is unresolved. The V end was cut by 7 bases, the J end by 5 bases, with 5 bases between. Germline V gives CDR1 SQVTM, CDR2 ANQGSEA. The CDR3 consists of 9 residues. This chain's CDR3 is CSAGETQYF. The CDR3 nucleotides read TGCAGCGCTGGGGAGACCCAGTACTTC.

This clone was counted only a few times. V is TRBV4-1 and J is TRBJ1-1; 7 bases map to TRBD1. The CDR3 runs 15 residues. V gave up 4 bases and J gave up 7 bases; unmatched junction bases: 12. The V gene's germline CDR1 is MGHRA and CDR2 YSYEKL. CDR3 protein: CASSRVEVTGYEAFF. As DNA, the CDR3 is TGCGCCAGCAGCCGTGTTGAAGTGACAGGGTATGAAGCTTTCTTT.

CDR3: CASSRDLTNYGYTF. The CDR3 bases are TGTGCCAGCAGTCGAGACCTCACTAACTATGGCTACACCTTC. This rearrangement joins TRBV28 to TRBJ1-2, with D unresolved. Germline assignment: CDR1 MDHEN and CDR2 SYDVKM. V was shortened by 5 bases and J by 0 bases, with 10 bases between the two germline ends. CDR3 length: 14 residues.

The chain has TRBV30 and TRBJ1-2; 9 bases agree with TRBD1. The CDR3 covers 15 residues. The germline gives CDR1 GTSNPN, CDR2 SVGIG (reference sequence). Trimming cost V 6 bases and J 2 bases; bases outside gene matches: 10. The CDR3 coding sequence is TGTGCCTGTACCACAGGGGGCGCAGGGAACTATGGCTACACCTTC. This gives the protein CACTTGGAGNYGYTF.

The V gene is TRBV18, the J gene TRBJ2-5, with D possibly being TRBD1 or TRBD2 (5 bases each). Looked up from germline, CDR1 is KGHSH and CDR2 is LQKENI. Trimming left V 3 bases short and J 0 bases short, with 11 bases between. The CDR3 length is 15 residues. CDR3 in amino acids: CASSPRDAHQETQYF. The CDR3 bases are TGTGCCAGCTCACCCCGGGACGCTCACCAAGAGACCCAGTACTTC.

The CDR3 region is CSGGTAEAFF. The CDR3 bases are TGCAGCGGTGGGACAGCTGAAGCTTTCTTT. The chain carries TRBV29-1 and TRBJ1-1, with 7 bases fitting TRBD1. V was pared by 7 bases and J by 6 bases, with 2 bases of the junction left unmatched. The CDR3 runs to 10 residues. Germline lookup yields CDR1 SQVTM and CDR2 ANQGSEA.

The rearrangement uses TRBV29-1 and TRBJ2-1; tentatively, D is TRBD2 (5 bases). V dropped 3 bases and J dropped 6 bases, with 15 bases sitting between them. This CDR3 is built from 14 residues. Germline loops: CDR1 SQVTM, CDR2 ANQGSEA. CDR3: CSVDSLAAPNEQFF. CDR3 DNA sequence: TGCAGCGTTGATTCGCTAGCCGCACCCAATGAGCAGTTCTTC.

The chain links TRBV5-1 to TRBJ2-4; 10 nucleotides line up with TRBD2. With V trimmed by 4 bases and J by 9 bases, 13 bases remained unmatched. The CDR3 extends over 16 amino acids. Germline CDR1 reads SGHRS; CDR2 reads YFSETQ. The chain's CDR3 is CASSDTWTSGGGIQYF. The CDR3, as DNA: TGCGCCAGCAGCGACACATGGACTAGCGGTGGGGGCATTCAGTACTTC.

This chain connects TRBV7-9 to TRBJ2-5; a weak D match, TRBD1 (5 bases). The germline gives CDR1 SEHNR, CDR2 FQNEAQ (reference sequence). V shed 2 bases and J shed 4 bases, with 14 bases lying between them. This CDR3 contains 15 residues. The CDR3 DNA follows: TGTGCCAGCAGCTTATACCTCAGGGATAGAGAGACCCAGTACTTC. It specifies CASSLYLRDRETQYF.

The chain uses TRBV18 and TRBJ2-3, with TRBD1 matching 9 bases. The CDR3 is 15 residues long. The V gene end was trimmed by 4 bases and the J gene end by 1 base; junction bases not matched to a gene: 3. CDR1 and CDR2 from the germline V gene are KGHSH and LQKENI. In DNA, the CDR3 is TGTGCCAGCTCACAAAGGACAGGGGGCACAGATACGCAGTATTTT. The encoded protein is CASSQRTGGTDTQYF.

This clone was seen only once. The V call is TRBV5-1, the J call TRBJ2-7; possible D gene TRBD1, 6 bases. Per germline, CDR1 SGHRS and CDR2 YFSETQ. The CDR3 consists of 14 residues. Trimming stripped 0 bases from V and 3 bases from J, with 10 bases between. In nucleotides, the CDR3 is TGCGCCAGCAGCTTGGTGGACAGTCTCTACGAGCAGTACTTC. This sequence encodes CASSLVDSLYEQYF. Filled out from reference TRBV5-1 and TRBJ2-7, the complete variable domain reads KAGVTQTPRYLIKTRGQQVTLSCSPISGHRSVSWYQQTPGQGLQFLFEYFSETQRNKGNFPGRFSGRQFSNSRSEMNVSTLELGDSALYLCASSLVDSLYEQYFGPGTRLTVT.

The rearrangement uses TRBV7-9 and TRBJ2-3; D gene uncertain. V shed 8 bases and J shed 5 bases, with 11 bases lying between them. The CDR3 runs 12 residues. Germline V lookup: CDR1 SEHNR, CDR2 FQNEAQ (reference sequence). CDR3 loop: CASSILRDTQYF. As DNA, the CDR3 is TGTGCCAGCTCTATCCTGAGAGATACGCAGTATTTT. Full variable domain (remainder filled in from reference TRBV7-9 and TRBJ2-3): DTGVSQNPRHKITKRGQNVTFRCDPISEHNRLYWYRQTLGQGPEFLTYFQNEAQLEKSRLLSDRFSAERPKGSFSTLEIQRTEQGDSAMYLCASSILRDTQYFGPGTRLTVL.